The 22 T cell receptor beta chains below come from one sample, sequenced in a study of CD8+CD57+ T cells in acquired aplastic anemia. It was genomic DNA that served as the template for profiling TCR beta VDJ and CDR3. TCRdb itself ran the reads through MiXCR, one entry per CDR3 protein. Of approximately 300,000 distinct CDR3 sequences in the sample, under 65% were seen once. It was patients with CD8+CD57+ cell expansion by flow cytometry who were chosen for sequencing. Sequenced: sorted CD4+, CD8+, or CD8+CD57+ T cells (not recorded which) from PBMCs. All receptors come from a human donor with aplastic anemia.

This rearrangement joins TRBV20-1 to TRBJ1-4, with no clear D. CDR1 DFQATT and CDR2 SNEGSKA come from the germline V gene (reference sequence). The CDR3 covers 13 residues. Deletions cut 5 bases from V and 2 bases from J, with 9 bases between. The CDR3 loop reads CSAYSGTNEKLFF. CDR3 nucleotide sequence: TGCAGTGCTTACAGTGGGACTAATGAAAAACTGTTTTTT.

Comments on this clonotype: One end of the junction does not line up with germline, which may come from a read error. The CDR3 protein is CASSLSSGAAERLFF. As DNA, the CDR3 is TGTGCCAGCAGCTTATCAAGTGGGGCGGCGGAAAGACTGTTTTTT. This chain joins TRBV7-9 and TRBJ1-4; D may be TRBD1 (5 bases). This CDR3 spans 15 amino acids. Germline CDR1 SEHNR, CDR2 FQNEAQ (reference sequence). The variable domain in full, with the rest retrieved from reference TRBV7-9 and TRBJ1-4, is DTGVSQNPRHKITKRGQNVTFRCDPISEHNRLYWYRQTLGQGPEFLTYFQNEAQLEKSRLLSDRFSAERPKGSFSTLEIQRTEQGDSAMYLCASSLSSGAAERLFFGSGTQLSVL.

This clonotype was counted at least ten times. V usage is TRBV7-9 and J usage is TRBJ2-1; no reliable D call. V was shortened by 5 bases and J by 3 bases, with 14 bases between the two germline ends. Germline lookup yields CDR1 SEHNR and CDR2 FQNEAQ (reference sequence). The CDR3 contains 15 residues. CDR3 sequence: CASSLRTHNYNEQFF. In DNA form, the CDR3 reads TGTGCCAGCAGCCTTCGAACTCACAACTACAATGAGCAGTTCTTC.

This chain connects TRBV20-1 to TRBJ2-7; 12 bases match TRBD2. Trimming cost V 5 bases and J 1 base; bases outside gene matches: 6. The germline V gene encodes CDR1 DFQATT and CDR2 SNEGSKA (reference sequence). The CDR3 is 15 amino acids. CDR3 DNA sequence: TGCAGTGCTTTGAGGACTAGCGGGGCTTCCTACGAGCAGTACTTC. Its translation: CSALRTSGASYEQYF.

The CDR3: CSARGTSLYNEQFF. The CDR3 bases are TGCAGTGCTAGAGGGACTAGCCTCTACAATGAGCAGTTCTTC. The rearrangement joins TRBV20-1 to TRBJ2-1, with TRBD2 identical over 8 bases. CDR1 and CDR2 (germline): DFQATT, SNEGSKA (reference sequence). Trimming took 1 base from V and 3 from J; bases not matched to a gene: 2. The CDR3 extends over 14 amino acids.

This rearrangement joins TRBV6-4 to TRBJ1-1; TRBD1 aligns across 7 bases. The CDR3 contains 15 residues. After removal of 6 bases from V and 4 bases from J, the junction contained 11 bases not matched to a gene. In germline, CDR1 is MRHNA, CDR2 SNTAGT. The CDR3 protein is CASSFSAGGLTEAFF. CDR3 nucleotide sequence: TGTGCCAGCAGCTTCTCCGCAGGGGGTCTCACTGAAGCTTTCTTT.

This chain joins TRBV20-1 and TRBJ2-7, with D unclear. This CDR3 has 14 residues. Trimming took 3 bases from V and 2 from J, leaving 14 bases between them. Germline CDR1 DFQATT, CDR2 SNEGSKA (reference sequence). Written as DNA, the CDR3 is TGCAGTGCTAGTTTGGGTGTCACTACCTACGAGCAGTACTTC. Protein product: CSASLGVTTYEQYF.

The CDR3 DNA reads TGCAGTGCTAGAGAAAGCCTGGAAAAACTGTTTTTT. The encoded protein is CSARESLEKLFF. The gene calls are TRBV20-1 and TRBJ1-4; no clear D. CDR1 DFQATT and CDR2 SNEGSKA come from the germline V gene (reference sequence). This CDR3 comprises 12 residues. V dropped 0 bases and J dropped 8 bases, with 7 bases sitting between them.

The DNA of the CDR3 is TGTGCCAGCCGACAGGTTGACTATGGCTACACCTTC. Protein: CASRQVDYGYTF. The genes are TRBV19 and TRBJ1-2; TRBD1 is a possible D gene (6 bases). Germline loops: CDR1 LNHDA, CDR2 SQIVND (reference sequence). The CDR3 contains 12 residues. Between the trimmed V and J ends, which lost 9 bases and 3 bases, there was a span of 11 bases.

This sequence joins TRBV19 and TRBJ1-6, with 9 bases aligning to TRBD1. This CDR3 region has 15 residues. Per germline, CDR1 LNHDA and CDR2 SQIVND (reference sequence). Trimming took 4 bases from V and 10 from J; bases not matched to a gene: 8. The CDR3 protein is CASSNAGTGYSPLHF. The DNA for the CDR3 is TGTGCCAGTAGTAATGCCGGGACAGGGTACTCACCCCTCCACTTT.

The rearrangement links TRBV7-2 to TRBJ2-3; D not certain. V was trimmed by 6 bases and J by 6 bases, leaving 13 bases between them. Germline CDR1 SGHTA, CDR2 FQGNSA. The CDR3 covers 13 residues. The CDR3 nucleotides are TGTGCCAGCAGTTTCAGCGTTGGTGATACGCAGTATTTT. This translates into CASSFSVGDTQYF.

This chain uses TRBV7-2 with TRBJ1-4; D gene uncertain. CDR1 and CDR2 (germline): SGHTA, FQGNSA. The V end was cut by 6 bases, the J end by 8 bases, with 10 bases between. The CDR3 totals 12 residues. The CDR3 reads CASSSTREKLFF. Here the CDR3 DNA reads TGTGCCAGCAGTTCCACCAGGGAAAAACTGTTTTTT.

The gene calls are TRBV15 and TRBJ1-5; D may be TRBD1 (6 bases). CDR3 size: 15 residues. V was cut by 1 base and J by 9 bases, with 16 bases left in between. CDR1 LNHNV and CDR2 YYDKDF come from the germline V gene (reference sequence). CDR3 loop: CATSRGGRDNRPQHF. The CDR3 bases are TGTGCCACCAGCAGAGGGGGGCGTGACAACCGGCCCCAGCATTTT.

The chain couples TRBV19 to TRBJ1-5; 10 bases match TRBD1. The CDR3 consists of 16 residues. Germline V gene lookup returns CDR1 LNHDA and CDR2 SQIVND (reference sequence). Unmatched junction bases numbered 8, after V lost 7 bases and J lost 2 bases. The CDR3 loop is CASKGGTGVGNQPQHF. The CDR3 DNA follows: TGTGCCAGTAAGGGGGGGACAGGGGTAGGCAATCAGCCCCAGCATTTT. Based on the CDR3 plus reference TRBV19 and TRBJ1-5, the full variable domain is DGGITQSPKYLFRKEGQNVTLSCEQNLNHDAMYWYRQDPGQGLRLIYYSQIVNDFQKGDIAEGYSVSREKKESFPLTVTSAQKNPTAFYLCASKGGTGVGNQPQHFGDGTRLSIL.

The chain joins TRBV10-3 to TRBJ2-7; D remains ambiguous. CDR3 length equals 12 residues. V was shortened by 2 bases and J by 2 bases, with 4 bases between the two germline ends. Germline V gene data show CDR1 as ENHRY and CDR2 as SYGVKD. CDR3 loop: CAISEMAYEQYF. In DNA, the CDR3 is TGTGCCATCAGTGAGATGGCCTACGAGCAGTACTTC.

V gene TRBV7-3 combines with J gene TRBJ1-1; D possibly corresponds to TRBD1 (6 bases). CDR3 length equals 13 residues. V lost 8 bases and J lost 8, with 18 bases in between. Looked up from germline, CDR1 is SGHTA and CDR2 is FQGTGA. The CDR3 is CASAPGAVREAFF. The CDR3 DNA reads as TGTGCCAGCGCCCCGGGGGCCGTACGCGAAGCTTTCTTT.

This clonotype came up a few times. A read error may be the cause here, since a much bigger clone is one base away. The rearrangement links TRBV6-6 to TRBJ1-6; D remains unclear. V lost 8 bases and J 12 bases, leaving 23 bases between the germline ends. Per germline, CDR1 MNHNY and CDR2 SVGAGI (reference sequence). CDR3 length equals 15 residues. CDR3 nucleotides: TGTGCCAGCTCTCCGGGGATGGACGGTGGGAGACCCCTCCACTTT. Its translation is CASSPGMDGGRPLHF.

At least ten counts were recorded for this clonotype. The chain has TRBV10-3 and TRBJ2-1; 10 bases fit TRBD2. Germline values: CDR1 ENHRY, CDR2 SYGVKD. The CDR3 is 18 residues long. V was clipped by 1 base and J by 0 bases; unmatched bases: 6. CDR3 sequence: CAISELVSGRSSYNEQFF. CDR3 in DNA: TGTGCCATCAGTGAGTTGGTTAGCGGGAGGAGCTCCTACAATGAGCAGTTCTTC.

There are many counts of this clonotype. In DNA, the CDR3 is TGTGCCAGCAGCGTGGGACAGGGAGTCCTTGGAAACACCATATATTTT. It specifies CASSVGQGVLGNTIYF. The chain is built from TRBV5-8 and TRBJ1-3; 9 bases align to TRBD1. The V gene's germline CDR1 is SGHTS and CDR2 YDEGEE. V lost 4 bases to trimming and J lost 3 bases; unmatched junction nucleotides: 8. The CDR3 runs to 16 residues.

The J gene is TRBJ1-5, the V gene TRBV20-1; 9 bases map to TRBD1. Per germline, CDR1 DFQATT and CDR2 SNEGSKA (reference sequence). CDR3 length: 16 amino acids. The J segment lost 6 bases and the V segment lost 0 bases, leaving 9 bases of the junction unmatched. The CDR3, as DNA: TGCAGTGCTAGAGATGGGGGACAGGGTCTTGGTCAGCCCCAGCATTTT. It translates to CSARDGGQGLGQPQHF.

The table lists this clonotype with a few counts. A much more abundant neighbour one base away suggests this may be a read error. This chain uses TRBV7-3 with TRBJ1-1, with 11 bases aligning to TRBD1. Germline V gene sequence: CDR1 SGHTA, CDR2 FQGTGA. This CDR3 has 13 amino acids. The V and J ends lost 6 bases and 3 bases, in that order; junction bases with no gene match: 0. CDR3 region: CASRGQGDTEAFF. Written as DNA, the CDR3 is TGTGCCAGCAGGGGACAGGGGGACACTGAAGCTTTCTTT.

This clonotype showed up just a few times. The J gene is TRBJ2-1, the V gene TRBV7-2; D unclear. Trimming took off 0 bases at V and 16 bases at J, with 19 bases between the two ends. CDR1 is SGHTA, CDR2 FQGNSA, per germline. The CDR3 extends over 14 amino acids. This chain's CDR3 is CASSLATAARIAFF. The CDR3 DNA follows: TGTGCCAGCAGCTTAGCGACGGCCGCCCGTATTGCATTCTTC.